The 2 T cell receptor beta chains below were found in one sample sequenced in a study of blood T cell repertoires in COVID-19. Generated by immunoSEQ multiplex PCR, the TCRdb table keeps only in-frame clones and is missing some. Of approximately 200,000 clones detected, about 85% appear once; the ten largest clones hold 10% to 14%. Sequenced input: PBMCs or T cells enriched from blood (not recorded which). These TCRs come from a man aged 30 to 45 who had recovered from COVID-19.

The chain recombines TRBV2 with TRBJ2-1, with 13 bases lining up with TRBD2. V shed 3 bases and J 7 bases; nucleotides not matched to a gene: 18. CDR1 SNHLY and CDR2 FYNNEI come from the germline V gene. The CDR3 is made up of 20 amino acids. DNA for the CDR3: TGTGCCAGCAGTGACGAAGAGACTAGCGGGGGGCCCGTAGGGATAAATGAGCAGTTCTTC. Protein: CASSDEETSGGPVGINEQFF.

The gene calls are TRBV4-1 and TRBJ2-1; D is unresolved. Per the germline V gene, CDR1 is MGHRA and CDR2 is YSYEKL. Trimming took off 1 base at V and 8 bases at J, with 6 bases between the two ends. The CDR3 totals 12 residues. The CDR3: CASSQVSHEQFF. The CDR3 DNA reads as TGCGCCAGCAGCCAAGTCTCCCATGAGCAGTTCTTC.